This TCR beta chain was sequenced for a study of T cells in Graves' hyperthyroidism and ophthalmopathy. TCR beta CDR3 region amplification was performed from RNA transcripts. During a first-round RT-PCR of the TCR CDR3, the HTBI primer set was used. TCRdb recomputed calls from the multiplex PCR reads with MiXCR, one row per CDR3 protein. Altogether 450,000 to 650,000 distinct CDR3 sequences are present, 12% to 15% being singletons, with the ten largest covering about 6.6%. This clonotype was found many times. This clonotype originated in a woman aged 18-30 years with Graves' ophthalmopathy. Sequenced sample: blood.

CDR3: CASPRHQGKRNQETQYF. The CDR3 DNA follows: TGTGCCAGCCCCCGCCACCAAGGGAAGAGGAACCAAGAGACCCAGTACTTC. The chain uses TRBV6-1 and TRBJ2-5; D is unresolved. Germline V gives CDR1 MNHNS, CDR2 SASEGT. The CDR3 consists of 17 residues. Trimming took off 8 bases at V and 0 bases at J, with 22 bases between the two ends.